This T cell receptor beta chain stems from a study of blood T cell repertoires in COVID-19. Whole-study context: COVID-19 samples from acute and convalescent phases originated in the United States, Italy and Spain. Sources were T cells, B-cell-depleted T cells, or PBMCs; the material itself was cDNA or gDNA.

This clone was observed a single time. Methods used by the authors: Amplifying reference gene primers gave estimates of nucleated cell counts. Assay: immunoSEQ multiplex PCR; the TCRdb copy retains only in-frame clones and omits some. Clonal size and the V and J genes are those of that table, whereas D and trimming came from the DNA. The repertoire holds around 46,000 clones, with approximately 80% as singletons. The germline V gene encodes CDR1 LNHDA and CDR2 SQIVND (reference sequence). This CDR3 is 15 amino acids long. V was clipped by 6 bases and J by 2 bases; unmatched bases: 3. Sequences were obtained from peripheral blood. V and J are TRBV19 and TRBJ2-2; 10 nucleotides match TRBD2. This receptor was taken from a man between 65 and 85 years old with acute or convalescent COVID-19. CDR3 sequence reads: CASRLAGLNTGELFF. DNA for the CDR3: TGTGCCAGTAGACTAGCGGGGTTAAACACCGGGGAGCTGTTTTTT.